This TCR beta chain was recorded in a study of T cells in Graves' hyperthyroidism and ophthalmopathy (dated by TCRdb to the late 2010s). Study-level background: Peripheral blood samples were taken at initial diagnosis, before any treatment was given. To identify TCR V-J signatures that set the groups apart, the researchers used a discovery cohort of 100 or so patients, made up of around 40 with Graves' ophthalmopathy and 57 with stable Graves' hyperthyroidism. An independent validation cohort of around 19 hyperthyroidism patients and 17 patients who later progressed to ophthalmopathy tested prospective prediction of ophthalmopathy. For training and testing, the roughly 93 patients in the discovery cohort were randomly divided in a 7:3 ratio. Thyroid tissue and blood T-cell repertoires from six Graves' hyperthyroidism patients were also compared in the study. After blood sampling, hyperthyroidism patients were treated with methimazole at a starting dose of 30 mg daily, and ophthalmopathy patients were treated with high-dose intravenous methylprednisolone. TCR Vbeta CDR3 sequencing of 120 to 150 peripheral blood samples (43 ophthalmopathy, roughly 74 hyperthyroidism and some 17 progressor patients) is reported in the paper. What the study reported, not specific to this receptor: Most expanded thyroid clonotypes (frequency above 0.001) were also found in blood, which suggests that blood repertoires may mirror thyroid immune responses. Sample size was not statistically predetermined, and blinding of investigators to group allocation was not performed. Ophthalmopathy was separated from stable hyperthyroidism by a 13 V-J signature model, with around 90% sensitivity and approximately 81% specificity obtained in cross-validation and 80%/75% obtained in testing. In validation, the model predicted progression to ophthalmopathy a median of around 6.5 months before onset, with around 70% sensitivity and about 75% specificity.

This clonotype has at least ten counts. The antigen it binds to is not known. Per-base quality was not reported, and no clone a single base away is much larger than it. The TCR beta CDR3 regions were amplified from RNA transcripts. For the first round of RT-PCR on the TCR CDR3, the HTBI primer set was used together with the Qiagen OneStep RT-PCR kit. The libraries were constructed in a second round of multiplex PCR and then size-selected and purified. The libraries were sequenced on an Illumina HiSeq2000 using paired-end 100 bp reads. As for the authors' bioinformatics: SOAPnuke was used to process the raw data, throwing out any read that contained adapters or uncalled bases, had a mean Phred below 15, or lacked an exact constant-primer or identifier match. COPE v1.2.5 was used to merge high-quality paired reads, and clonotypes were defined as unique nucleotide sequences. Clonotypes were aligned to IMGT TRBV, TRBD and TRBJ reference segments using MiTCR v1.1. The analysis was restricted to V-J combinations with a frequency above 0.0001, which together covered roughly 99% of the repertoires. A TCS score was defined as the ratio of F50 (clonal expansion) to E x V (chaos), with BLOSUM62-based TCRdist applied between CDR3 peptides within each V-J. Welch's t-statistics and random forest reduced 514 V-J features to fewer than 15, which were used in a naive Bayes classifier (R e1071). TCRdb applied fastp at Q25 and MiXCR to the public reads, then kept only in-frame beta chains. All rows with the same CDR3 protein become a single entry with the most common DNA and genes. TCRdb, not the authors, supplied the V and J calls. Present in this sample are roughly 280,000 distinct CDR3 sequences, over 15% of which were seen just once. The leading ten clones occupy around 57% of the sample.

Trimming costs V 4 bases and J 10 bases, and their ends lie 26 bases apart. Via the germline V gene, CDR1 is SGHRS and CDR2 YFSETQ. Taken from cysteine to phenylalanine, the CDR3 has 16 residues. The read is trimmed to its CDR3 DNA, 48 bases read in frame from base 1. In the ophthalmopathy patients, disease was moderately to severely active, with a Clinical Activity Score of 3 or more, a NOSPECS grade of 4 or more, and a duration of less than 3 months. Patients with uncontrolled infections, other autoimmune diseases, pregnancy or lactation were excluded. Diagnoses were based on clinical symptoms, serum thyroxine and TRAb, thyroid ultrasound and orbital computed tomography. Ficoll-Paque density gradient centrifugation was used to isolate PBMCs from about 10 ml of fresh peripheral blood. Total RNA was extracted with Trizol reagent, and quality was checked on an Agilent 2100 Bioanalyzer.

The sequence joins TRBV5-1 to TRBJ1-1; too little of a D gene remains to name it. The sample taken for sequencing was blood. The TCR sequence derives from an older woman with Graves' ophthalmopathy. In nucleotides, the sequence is TGCGCCAGCAGCGAAAACTCCAATCCTCACGGCGGGGTAGCTTTCTTT. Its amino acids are CASSENSNPHGGVAFF.